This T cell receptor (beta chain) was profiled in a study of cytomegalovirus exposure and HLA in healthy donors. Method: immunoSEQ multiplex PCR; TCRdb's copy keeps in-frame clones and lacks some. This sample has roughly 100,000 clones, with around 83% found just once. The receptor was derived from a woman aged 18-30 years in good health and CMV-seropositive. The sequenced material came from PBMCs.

CDR3 DNA: TGTGCCAGCAGTGAATCTGGGGGGGGCAATCAGCCCCAGCATTTT. Translation: CASSESGGGNQPQHF. The V gene is TRBV6-1, the J gene TRBJ1-5; maybe TRBD1 (5 bases). The CDR3 totals 15 residues. V lost 2 bases to trimming and J lost 2 bases, with 10 bases between them. Germline CDR1 MNHNS, CDR2 SASEGT.